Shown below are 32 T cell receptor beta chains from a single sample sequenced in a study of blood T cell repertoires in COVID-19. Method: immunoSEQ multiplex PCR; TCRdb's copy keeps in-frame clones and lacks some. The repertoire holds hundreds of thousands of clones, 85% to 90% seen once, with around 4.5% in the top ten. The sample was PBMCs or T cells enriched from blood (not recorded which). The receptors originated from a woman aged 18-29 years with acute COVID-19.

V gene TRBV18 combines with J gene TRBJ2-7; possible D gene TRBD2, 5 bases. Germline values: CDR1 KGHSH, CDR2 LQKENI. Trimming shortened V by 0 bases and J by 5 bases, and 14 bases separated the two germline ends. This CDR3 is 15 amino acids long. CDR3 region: CASSPPSIARHEQYF. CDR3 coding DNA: TGTGCCAGCTCACCACCGTCAATAGCGAGGCACGAGCAGTACTTC.

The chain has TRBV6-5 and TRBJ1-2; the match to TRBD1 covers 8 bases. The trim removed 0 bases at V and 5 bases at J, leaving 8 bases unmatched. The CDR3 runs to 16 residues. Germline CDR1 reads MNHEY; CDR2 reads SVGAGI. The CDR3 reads CASSYSKAGGAYGYTF. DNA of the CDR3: TGTGCCAGCAGTTACTCGAAAGCAGGGGGCGCTTATGGCTACACCTTC.

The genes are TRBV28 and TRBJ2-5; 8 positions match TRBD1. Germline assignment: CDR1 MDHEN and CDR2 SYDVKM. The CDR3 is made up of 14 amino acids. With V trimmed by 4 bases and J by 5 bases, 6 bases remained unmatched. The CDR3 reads CASSSPDRDETQYF. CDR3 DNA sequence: TGTGCCAGCAGTTCCCCGGACAGGGACGAGACCCAGTACTTC.

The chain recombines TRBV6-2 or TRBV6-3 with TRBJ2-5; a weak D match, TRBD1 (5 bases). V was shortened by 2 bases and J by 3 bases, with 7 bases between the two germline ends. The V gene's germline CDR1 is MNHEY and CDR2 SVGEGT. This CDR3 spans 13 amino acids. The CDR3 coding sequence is TGTGCCAGCAGTTACGACAGTAAAGAGACCCAGTACTTC. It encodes CASSYDSKETQYF.

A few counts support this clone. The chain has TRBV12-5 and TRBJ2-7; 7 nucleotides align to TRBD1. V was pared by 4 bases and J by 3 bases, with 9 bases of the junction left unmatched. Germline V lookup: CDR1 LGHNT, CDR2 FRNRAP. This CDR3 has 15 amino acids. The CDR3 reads CASGSKTGWYYEQYF. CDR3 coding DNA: TGTGCTAGTGGTTCGAAGACAGGGTGGTACTACGAGCAGTACTTC.

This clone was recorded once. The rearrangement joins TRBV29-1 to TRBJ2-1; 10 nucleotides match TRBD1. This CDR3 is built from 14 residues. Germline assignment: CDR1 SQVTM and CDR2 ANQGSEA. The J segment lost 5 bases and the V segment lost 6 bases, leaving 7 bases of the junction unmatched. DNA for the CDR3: TGCAGCGTGGGGACAGGGGTAGAAAACAATGAGCAGTTCTTC. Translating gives CSVGTGVENNEQFF.

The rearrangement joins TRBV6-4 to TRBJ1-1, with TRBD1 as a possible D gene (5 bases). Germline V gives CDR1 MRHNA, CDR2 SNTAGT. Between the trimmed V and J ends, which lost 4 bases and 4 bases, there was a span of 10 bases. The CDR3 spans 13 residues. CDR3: CASSAQGGTEAFF. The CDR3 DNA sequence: TGTGCCAGCAGTGCCCAGGGCGGCACTGAAGCTTTCTTT.

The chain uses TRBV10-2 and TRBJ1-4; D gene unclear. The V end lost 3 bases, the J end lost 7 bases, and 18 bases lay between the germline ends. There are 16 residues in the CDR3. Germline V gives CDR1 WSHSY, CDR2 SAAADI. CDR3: CASSERGKGASEKLFF. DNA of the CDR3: TGCGCCAGCAGTGAAAGAGGGAAGGGTGCGAGTGAAAAACTGTTTTTT.

The CDR3 protein is CASSEYSDSNYGYTF. The CDR3 DNA is TGTGCCAGCAGTGAATATTCCGACAGTAACTATGGCTACACCTTC. The rearrangement links TRBV25-1 to TRBJ1-2; D possibly corresponds to TRBD1 (5 bases). V shed 0 bases and J shed 1 base, with 9 bases lying between them. CDR3 length equals 15 residues. Germline lookup yields CDR1 MGHDK and CDR2 SYGVNS.

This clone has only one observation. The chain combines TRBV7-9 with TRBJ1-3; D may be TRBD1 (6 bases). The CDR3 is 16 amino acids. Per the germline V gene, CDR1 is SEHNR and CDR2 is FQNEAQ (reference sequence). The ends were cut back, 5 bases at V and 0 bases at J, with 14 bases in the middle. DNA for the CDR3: TGTGCCAGCAGCCCGTCCCCAGGGGTCTCTGGAAACACCATATATTTT. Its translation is CASSPSPGVSGNTIYF.

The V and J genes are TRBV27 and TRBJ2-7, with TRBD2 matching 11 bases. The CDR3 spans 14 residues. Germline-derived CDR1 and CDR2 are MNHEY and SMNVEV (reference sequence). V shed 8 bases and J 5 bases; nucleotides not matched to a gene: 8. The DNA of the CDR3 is TGTGCCAGCGGAGTACTAGCGGGAGACCACGAGCAGTACTTC. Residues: CASGVLAGDHEQYF.

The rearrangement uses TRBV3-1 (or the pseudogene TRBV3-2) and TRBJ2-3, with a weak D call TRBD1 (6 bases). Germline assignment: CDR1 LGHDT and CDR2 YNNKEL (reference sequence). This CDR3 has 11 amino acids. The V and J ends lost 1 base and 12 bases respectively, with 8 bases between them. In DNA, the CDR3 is TGTGCCAGCAGCCAAGTGGGGGCTCAGTATTTT. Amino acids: CASSQVGAQYF.

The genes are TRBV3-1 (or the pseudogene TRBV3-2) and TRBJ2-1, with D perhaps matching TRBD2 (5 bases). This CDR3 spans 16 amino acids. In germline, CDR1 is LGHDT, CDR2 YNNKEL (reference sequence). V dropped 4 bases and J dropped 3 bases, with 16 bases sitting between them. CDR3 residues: CASSLLRGFDYNEQFF. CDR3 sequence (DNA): TGTGCCAGCAGCCTCCTACGCGGGTTTGACTACAATGAGCAGTTCTTC.

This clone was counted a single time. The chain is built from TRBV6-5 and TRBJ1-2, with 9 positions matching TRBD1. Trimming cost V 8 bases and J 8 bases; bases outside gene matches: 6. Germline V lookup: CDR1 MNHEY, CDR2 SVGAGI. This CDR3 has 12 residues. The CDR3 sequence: CASRTGVEGYTF. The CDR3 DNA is TGTGCCAGCCGGACAGGGGTGGAAGGCTACACCTTC.

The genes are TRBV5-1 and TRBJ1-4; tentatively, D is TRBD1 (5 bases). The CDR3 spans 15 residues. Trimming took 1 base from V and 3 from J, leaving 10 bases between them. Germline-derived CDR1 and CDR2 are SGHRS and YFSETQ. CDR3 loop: CASSLYRRPNEKLFF. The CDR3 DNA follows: TGCGCCAGCAGCTTGTACAGGCGACCTAATGAAAAACTGTTTTTT.

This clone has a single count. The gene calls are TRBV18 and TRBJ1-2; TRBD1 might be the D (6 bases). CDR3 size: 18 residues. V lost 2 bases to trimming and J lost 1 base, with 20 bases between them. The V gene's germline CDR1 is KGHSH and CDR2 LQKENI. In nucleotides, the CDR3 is TGTGCCAGCTCACCAAATCAACGGGGGGCCAAGAATAACTATGGCTACACCTTC. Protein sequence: CASSPNQRGAKNNYGYTF.

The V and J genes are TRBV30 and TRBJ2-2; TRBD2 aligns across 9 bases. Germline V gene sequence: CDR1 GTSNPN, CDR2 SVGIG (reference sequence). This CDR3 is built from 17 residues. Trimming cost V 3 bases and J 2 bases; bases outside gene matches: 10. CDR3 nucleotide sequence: TGTGCCTGGAGGCCGCTAATAGCGGGAGTAAACACCGGGGAGCTGTTTTTT. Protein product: CAWRPLIAGVNTGELFF.

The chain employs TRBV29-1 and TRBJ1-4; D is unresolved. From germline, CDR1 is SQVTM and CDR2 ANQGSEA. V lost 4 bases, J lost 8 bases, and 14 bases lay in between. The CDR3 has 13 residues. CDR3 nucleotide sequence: TGCAGCGTTGGCGAGAGGGCTGGGGAAAAACTGTTTTTT. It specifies CSVGERAGEKLFF.

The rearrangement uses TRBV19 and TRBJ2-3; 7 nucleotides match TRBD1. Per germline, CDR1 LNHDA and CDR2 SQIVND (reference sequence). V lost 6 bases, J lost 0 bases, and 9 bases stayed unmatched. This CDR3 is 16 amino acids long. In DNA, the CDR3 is TGTGCCAGTAGGAAACAGGGGTTACCAAGCACAGATACGCAGTATTTT. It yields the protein CASRKQGLPSTDTQYF.

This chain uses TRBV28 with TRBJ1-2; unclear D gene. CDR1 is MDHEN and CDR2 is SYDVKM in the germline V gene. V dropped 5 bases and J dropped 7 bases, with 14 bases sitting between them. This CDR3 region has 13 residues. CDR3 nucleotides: TGTGCCAGCAGTCTGCCGGAGGGTCGTGGCTACACCTTC. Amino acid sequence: CASSLPEGRGYTF.

The CDR3 spells CASSLGTSGSYEQYF. CDR3 bases: TGTGCCAGCAGCTTAGGGACTAGCGGGAGCTACGAGCAGTACTTC. V is TRBV7-9 and J is TRBJ2-7; 13 bases line up with TRBD2. This CDR3 is 15 amino acids long. The germline CDR1 and CDR2 sequences are SEHNR and FQNEAQ (reference sequence). Trimming took 1 base from V and 3 from J; bases not matched to a gene: 0.

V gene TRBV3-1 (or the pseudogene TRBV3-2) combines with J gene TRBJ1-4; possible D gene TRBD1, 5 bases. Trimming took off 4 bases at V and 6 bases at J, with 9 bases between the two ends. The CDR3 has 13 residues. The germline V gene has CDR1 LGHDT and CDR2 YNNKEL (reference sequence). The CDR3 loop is CASSLGAYEKLFF. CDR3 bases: TGTGCCAGCAGCCTTGGGGCCTATGAAAAACTGTTTTTT.

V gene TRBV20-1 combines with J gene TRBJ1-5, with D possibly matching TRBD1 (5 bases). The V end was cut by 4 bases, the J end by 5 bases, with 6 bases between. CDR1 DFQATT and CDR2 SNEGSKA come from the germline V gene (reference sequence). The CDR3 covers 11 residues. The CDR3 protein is CSATGHQPQHF. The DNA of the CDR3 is TGCAGTGCTACAGGGCATCAGCCCCAGCATTTT.

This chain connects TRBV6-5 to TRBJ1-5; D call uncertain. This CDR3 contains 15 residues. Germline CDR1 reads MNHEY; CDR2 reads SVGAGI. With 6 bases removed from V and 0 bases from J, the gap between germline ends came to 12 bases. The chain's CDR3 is CASRVNADSNQPQHF. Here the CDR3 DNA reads TGTGCCAGCAGAGTAAACGCAGATAGCAATCAGCCCCAGCATTTT.

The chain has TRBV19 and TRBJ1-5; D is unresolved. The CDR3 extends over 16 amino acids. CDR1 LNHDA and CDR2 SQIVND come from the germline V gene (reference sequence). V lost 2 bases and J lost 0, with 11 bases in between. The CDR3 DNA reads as TGTGCCAGTAGTATAACAGCAGACAATAGCAATCAGCCCCAGCATTTT. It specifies CASSITADNSNQPQHF.

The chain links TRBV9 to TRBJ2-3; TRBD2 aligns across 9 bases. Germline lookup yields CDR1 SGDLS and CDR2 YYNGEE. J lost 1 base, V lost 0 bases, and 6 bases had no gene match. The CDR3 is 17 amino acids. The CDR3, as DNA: TGTGCCAGCAGCGTAGGTGCGGGAGGGCCGGGCACAGATACGCAGTATTTT. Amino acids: CASSVGAGGPGTDTQYF.

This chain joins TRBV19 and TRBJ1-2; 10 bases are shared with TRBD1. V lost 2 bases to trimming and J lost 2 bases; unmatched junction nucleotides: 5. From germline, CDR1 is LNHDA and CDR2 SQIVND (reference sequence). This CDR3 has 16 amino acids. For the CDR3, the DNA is TGTGCCAGTAGTATATGGGACAGGGGAGGGAACTATGGCTACACCTTC. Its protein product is CASSIWDRGGNYGYTF.

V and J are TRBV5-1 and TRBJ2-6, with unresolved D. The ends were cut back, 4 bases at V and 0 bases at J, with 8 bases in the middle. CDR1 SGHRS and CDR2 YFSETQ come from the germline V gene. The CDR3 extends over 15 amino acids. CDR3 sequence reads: CASSVLDSGANVLTF. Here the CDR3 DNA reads TGCGCCAGCAGCGTCCTAGACTCTGGGGCCAACGTCCTGACTTTC. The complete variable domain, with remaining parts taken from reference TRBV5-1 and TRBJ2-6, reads KAGVTQTPRYLIKTRGQQVTLSCSPISGHRSVSWYQQTPGQGLQFLFEYFSETQRNKGNFPGRFSGRQFSNSRSEMNVSTLELGDSALYLCASSVLDSGANVLTFGAGSRLTVL.

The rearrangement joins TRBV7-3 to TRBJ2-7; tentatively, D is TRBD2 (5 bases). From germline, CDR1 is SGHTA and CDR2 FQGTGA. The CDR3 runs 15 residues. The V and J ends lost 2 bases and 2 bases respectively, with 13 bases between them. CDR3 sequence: CASSLGLADTYEQYF. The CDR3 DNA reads TGTGCCAGCAGCTTAGGGCTAGCCGACACCTACGAGCAGTACTTC.

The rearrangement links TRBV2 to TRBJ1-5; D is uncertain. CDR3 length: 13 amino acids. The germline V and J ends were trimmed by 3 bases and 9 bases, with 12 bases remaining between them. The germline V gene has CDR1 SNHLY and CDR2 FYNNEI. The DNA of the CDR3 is TGTGCCAGCAGTGAGGCCGAACGACTGCCCCAGCATTTT. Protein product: CASSEAERLPQHF.

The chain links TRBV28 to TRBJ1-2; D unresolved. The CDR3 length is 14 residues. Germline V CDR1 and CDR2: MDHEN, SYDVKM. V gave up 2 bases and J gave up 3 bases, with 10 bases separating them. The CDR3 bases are TGTGCCAGCAGTTTAACTGTGTCCGACTATGGCTACACCTTC. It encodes CASSLTVSDYGYTF.

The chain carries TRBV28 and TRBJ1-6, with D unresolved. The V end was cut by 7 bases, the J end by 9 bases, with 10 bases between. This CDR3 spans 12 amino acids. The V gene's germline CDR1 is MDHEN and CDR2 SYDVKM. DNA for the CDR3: TGTGCCAGCACCGCGGTTGGTTCACCCCTCCACTTT. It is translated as CASTAVGSPLHF. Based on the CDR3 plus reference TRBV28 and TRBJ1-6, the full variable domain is DVKVTQSSRYLVKRTGEKVFLECVQDMDHENMFWYRQDPGLGLRLIYFSYDVKMKEKGDIPEGYSVSREKKERFSLILESASTNQTSMYLCASTAVGSPLHFGNGTRLTVT.